This entry describes one T cell receptor beta chain. The target antigen is unknown. The entry originates in a study of memory CD4+ T cells and cytomegalovirus serostatus. From germline, CDR1 is MDHEN and CDR2 SYDVKM. The CDR3 contains 15 residues. Trimming took 1 base from V and 4 from J, leaving 13 bases between them. Sequencing was performed with immunoSEQ multiplex PCR; in TCRdb, only in-frame clones are kept and a portion is missing. The sample contains 45,000 to 70,000 clones, 82% of which appear only once. Single viable CD3+CD4+CD8-CD45RO+ cells were sorted as the memory CD4+ T cells. Study findings and constraints: Of 150 to 200 reported CMV TCRbeta sequences, roughly 67 were found in memory CD4+ repertoires.

The material sequenced was memory CD4+ T cells from blood. The sequence came from an adult in good health and CMV-seronegative. Some clones in this sample may be carry-over from other donors' samples. The chain is built from TRBV28 and TRBJ1-1, with D unresolved. Written as DNA, the CDR3 is TGTGCCAGCAGTTTATCCCGGACTGAGGGCACTGAAGCTTTCTTT. Protein product: CASSLSRTEGTEAFF.